This TCR beta chain came from a study of blood T cell repertoires in COVID-19. CDR1 and CDR2 (germline): SEHNR, FQNEAQ (reference sequence). V lost 2 bases and J 5 bases, leaving 16 bases between the germline ends. The CDR3 contains 16 residues. Generated by immunoSEQ multiplex PCR, the TCRdb table keeps only in-frame clones and is missing some. In the table there are some 200,000 clones, just under 90% of which are singletons. Sequenced input: peripheral blood. The TCR originated in a woman in her 70s with COVID-19, enrolled during active disease. The rearrangement joins TRBV7-9 to TRBJ2-1; maybe TRBD2 (5 bases). This CDR3 is CASSLPGIAEHNEQFF. The CDR3 DNA reads TGTGCCAGCAGCTTACCGGGGATCGCCGAGCACAATGAGCAGTTCTTC.